These 13 T cell receptor beta chains came from one sample sequenced in a study of cytomegalovirus exposure and HLA in healthy donors. Primers included in the PCR were 60 Vbeta and 13 Jbeta primers. Method: immunoSEQ multiplex PCR; TCRdb's copy keeps in-frame clones and lacks some. The data contain around 120,000 clones, over 80% of them seen just once; the ten biggest clones take up roughly 1.1%. Specimen: PBMCs. These TCRs come from a boy aged 5-17 years in good health and CMV-seronegative.

The chain links TRBV27 to TRBJ2-3; 8 bases align to TRBD2. CDR3 length: 16 amino acids. J gave up 1 base and V 0 bases, and 3 bases lay outside the gene matches. The germline CDR1 and CDR2 sequences are MNHEY and SMNVEV (reference sequence). The CDR3 loop reads CASSLSPGLGTDTQYF. As DNA, the CDR3 is TGTGCCAGCAGTTTATCTCCGGGACTAGGCACAGATACGCAGTATTTT.

V gene TRBV7-9 combines with J gene TRBJ2-3; D gene uncertain. V lost 1 base and J 2 bases, leaving 7 bases between the germline ends. The CDR3 sequence is 14 residues long. Germline lookup yields CDR1 SEHNR and CDR2 FQNEAQ (reference sequence). The CDR3 region is CASSLGVLTDTQYF. The CDR3 DNA reads TGTGCCAGCAGCTTAGGAGTCCTCACAGATACGCAGTATTTT.

The rearrangement links TRBV11-3 to TRBJ2-7, with 10 bases identical to TRBD2. This CDR3 has 16 amino acids. The J segment lost 6 bases and the V segment lost 5 bases, leaving 13 bases of the junction unmatched. Germline assignment: CDR1 SGHNT and CDR2 YENEEA. The CDR3 here is CASSPSLAGGLGEQYF. CDR3 sequence (DNA): TGTGCCAGCAGCCCGTCTTTAGCGGGAGGCTTAGGCGAGCAGTACTTC.

This chain uses TRBV7-9 with TRBJ2-1; 10 nucleotides agree with TRBD2. V trimming: 5 bases; J trimming: 5 bases; junction bases outside the gene matches: 9. There are 16 residues in the CDR3. Germline V lookup: CDR1 SEHNR, CDR2 FQNEAQ (reference sequence). The CDR3 DNA reads as TGTGCCAGCAGCCCCAACGAAGCGGGAGGGGACAATGAGCAGTTCTTC. It codes for CASSPNEAGGDNEQFF.

The J gene is TRBJ2-2, the V gene TRBV9; D is unresolved. The CDR3 totals 13 residues. CDR1 SGDLS and CDR2 YYNGEE come from the germline V gene. V was pared by 0 bases and J by 5 bases, with 5 bases between. CDR3 nucleotide sequence: TGTGCCAGCAGCGTAGGCAGGACCGGGGAGCTGTTTTTT. Its translation is CASSVGRTGELFF.

The genes are TRBV5-5 and TRBJ2-1; 8 nucleotides agree with TRBD2. This CDR3 region has 16 residues. Trimming removed 6 bases from V and 7 bases from J; junction bases left unmatched: 15. CDR1 is SGHKS and CDR2 is YYEKEE in the germline V gene (reference sequence). CDR3 bases: TGTGCCAGCACCGATGTACGCGGGGGGCAAGGGAATGAGCAGTTCTTC. Encoded protein: CASTDVRGGQGNEQFF.

The chain links TRBV30 to TRBJ1-3; tentatively, D is TRBD1 (5 bases). CDR1 is GTSNPN, CDR2 SVGIG, per germline (reference sequence). The CDR3 loop spans 10 amino acids. Deletions cut 7 bases from V and 8 bases from J, with 9 bases between. The CDR3 loop is CASGGYTIYF. CDR3 sequence (DNA): TGTGCCTCGGGGGGGTACACCATATATTTT.

The chain has TRBV6-1 and TRBJ2-7; 12 bases are shared with TRBD2. Germline assignment: CDR1 MNHNS and CDR2 SASEGT. V shed 0 bases, J shed 4 bases, and the junction held 4 bases outside the gene matches. This CDR3 comprises 16 residues. Written as DNA, the CDR3 is TGTGCCAGCAGTGAAGCGACTAGCGGGAGTCGGTACGAGCAGTACTTC. This translates into CASSEATSGSRYEQYF.

The J gene is TRBJ2-5, the V gene TRBV5-4; D possibly corresponds to TRBD2 (6 bases). The length of the CDR3 is 14 residues. The germline V gene has CDR1 SGHNT and CDR2 YYREEE (reference sequence). Trimming removed 2 bases at V and 3 bases at J, with 11 bases between. For the CDR3, the DNA is TGTGCCAGCAGCTTCGGGACTGGAAAAGAGACCCAGTACTTC. This codes for CASSFGTGKETQYF.

V and J are TRBV5-1 and TRBJ2-1, with TRBD2 matching over 7 bases. The CDR3 extends over 14 amino acids. Germline assignment: CDR1 SGHRS and CDR2 YFSETQ. The J segment lost 7 bases and the V segment lost 7 bases, leaving 11 bases of the junction unmatched. CDR3 loop: CASERDPSENEQFF. CDR3 DNA sequence: TGCGCCAGCGAGCGGGACCCTTCGGAAAATGAGCAGTTCTTC.

The rearrangement links TRBV4-3 to TRBJ2-2; tentatively, D is TRBD2 (6 bases). The germline V gene encodes CDR1 LGHNA and CDR2 YSLEER. The CDR3 consists of 16 residues. V lost 6 bases and J lost 3, with 17 bases in between. CDR3 nucleotides: TGCGCCAGCAGTAAAAGGGCGGGAACGGACACCGGGGAGCTGTTTTTT. Its translation: CASSKRAGTDTGELFF.

V usage is TRBV27 and J usage is TRBJ1-5; TRBD1 matches at 8 bases. This CDR3 comprises 16 residues. The junction had 6 bases not matched to a gene; V was cut back by 2 bases and J by 3 bases. Germline V gene data show CDR1 as MNHEY and CDR2 as SMNVEV (reference sequence). CDR3 in DNA: TGTGCCAGCAGTTTAAGAACGACAGGGGTCAATCAGCCCCAGCATTTT. Protein product: CASSLRTTGVNQPQHF.

V usage is TRBV2 and J usage is TRBJ2-1; 8 bases agree with TRBD2. Trimming removed 1 base from V and 5 bases from J; junction bases left unmatched: 1. Per germline, CDR1 SNHLY and CDR2 FYNNEI. This CDR3 contains 14 residues. CDR3 sequence (DNA): TGTGCCAGCAGTGAAGAACTAGCGGACAATGAGCAGTTCTTC. The encoded protein is CASSEELADNEQFF. Drawing the rest from reference TRBV2 and TRBJ2-1, the complete variable domain is EPEVTQTPSHQVTQMGQEVILRCVPISNHLYFYWYRQILGQKVEFLVSFYNNEISEKSEIFDDQFSVERPDGSNFTLKIRSTKLEDSAMYFCASSEELADNEQFFGPGTRLTVL.